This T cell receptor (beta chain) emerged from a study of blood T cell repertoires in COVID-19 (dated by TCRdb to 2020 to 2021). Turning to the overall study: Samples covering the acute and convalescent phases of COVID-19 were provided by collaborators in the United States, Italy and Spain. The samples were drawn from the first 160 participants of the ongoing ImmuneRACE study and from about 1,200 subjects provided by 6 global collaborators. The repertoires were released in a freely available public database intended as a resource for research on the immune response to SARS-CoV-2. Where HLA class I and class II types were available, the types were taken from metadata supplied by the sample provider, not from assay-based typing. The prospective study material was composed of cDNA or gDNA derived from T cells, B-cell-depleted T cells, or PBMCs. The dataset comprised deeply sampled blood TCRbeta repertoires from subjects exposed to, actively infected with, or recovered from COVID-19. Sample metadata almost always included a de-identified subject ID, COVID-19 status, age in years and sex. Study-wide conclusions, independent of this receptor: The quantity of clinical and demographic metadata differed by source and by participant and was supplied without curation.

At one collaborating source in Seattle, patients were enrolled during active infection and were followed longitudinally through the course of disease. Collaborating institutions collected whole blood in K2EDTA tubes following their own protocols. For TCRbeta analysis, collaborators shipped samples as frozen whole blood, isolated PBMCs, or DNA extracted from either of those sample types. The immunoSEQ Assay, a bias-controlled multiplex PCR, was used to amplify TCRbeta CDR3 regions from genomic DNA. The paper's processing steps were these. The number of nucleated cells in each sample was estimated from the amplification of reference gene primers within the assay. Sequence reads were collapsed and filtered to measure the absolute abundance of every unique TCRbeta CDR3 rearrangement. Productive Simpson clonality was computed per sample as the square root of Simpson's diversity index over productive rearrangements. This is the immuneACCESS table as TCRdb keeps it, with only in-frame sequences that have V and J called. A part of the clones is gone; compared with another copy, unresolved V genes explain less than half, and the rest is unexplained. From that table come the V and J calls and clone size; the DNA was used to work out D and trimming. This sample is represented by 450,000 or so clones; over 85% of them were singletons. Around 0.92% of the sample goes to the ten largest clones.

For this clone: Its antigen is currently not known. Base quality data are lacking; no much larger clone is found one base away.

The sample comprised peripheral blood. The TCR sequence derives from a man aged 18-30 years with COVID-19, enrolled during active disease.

The CDR3 region: CAWSVRADTQYF. The nucleotides read TGTGCCTGGAGTGTACGAGCGGATACGCAGTATTTT. Recombination linked TRBV30 to TRBJ2-3; the D gene cannot be named for sure. From cysteine to phenylalanine, the CDR3 is 12 amino acids long. The read is trimmed to its CDR3 DNA, 36 bases read in frame from base 1. Deletion took 0 bases off V and 6 bases off J, with a span of 7 bases between the germline ends. The germline V gene (reference sequence) supplies CDR1 GTSNPN and CDR2 SVGIG. Here the CDR3 is joined to the reference TRBV30 and TRBJ2-3 genes, and the full variable domain is: SQTIHQWPATLVQPVGSPLSLECTVEGTSNPNLYWYRQAAGRGLQLLFYSVGIGQISSEVPQNLSASRPQDRQFILSSKKLLLSDSGFYLCAWSVRADTQYFGPGTRLTVL.